This is a list of T cell receptor beta chains from one sample in a study of cytomegalovirus exposure and HLA in healthy donors. Here immunoSEQ multiplex PCR was the method, and the copy in TCRdb shows in-frame clones only, minus some. The sample includes about 260,000 clones, about 90% of them seen just once. Material for sequencing was PBMCs. The receptors stem from a woman aged 25 to 39 in good health and CMV-seronegative. Both conserved end residues are part of each CDR3. Fields, in order: CDR3 length, V gene, CDR3 protein.

len: 15; v_gene: TRBV7-2; CDR3aa: CASSSARDGPREQFF
len: 14; v_gene: TRBV10-3; CDR3aa: CATWPAGLISEQYF
len: 15; v_gene: TRBV6-1; CDR3aa: CASSETGGGYNEQFF
len: 16; v_gene: TRBV18; CDR3aa: CASSPSDGSSGNTIYF
len: 14; v_gene: TRBV5-6; CDR3aa: CASSLIRMPGELFF
len: 17; v_gene: TRBV4-2; CDR3aa: CASSQGAAEAEPYEQYF
len: 17; v_gene: TRBV27; CDR3aa: CASSLSQSGTGIDEQFF
len: 12; v_gene: TRBV29-1; CDR3aa: CSVAPGKETQYF
len: 17; v_gene: TRBV5-1; CDR3aa: CASSFYVTREVGETQYF
len: 15; v_gene: TRBV27; CDR3aa: CASSLVLRGLNEQFF
len: 12; v_gene: TRBV5-1; CDR3aa: CASSQDRAVFYF
len: 16; v_gene: TRBV4-2; CDR3aa: CASSEVDSGASYEQYF
len: 13; v_gene: TRBV30; CDR3aa: CAWRSADTGELFF
len: 14; v_gene: TRBV9; CDR3aa: CASSPGEGNTEAFF
len: 13; v_gene: TRBV29-1; CDR3aa: CSVVTGNTGELFF
len: 13; v_gene: TRBV10-2; CDR3aa: CASSEGGRNIQYF
len: 13; v_gene: TRBV13; CDR3aa: CASSRWGTDTQYF
len: 13; v_gene: TRBV4-3; CDR3aa: CASSQTRDYEQYF
len: 14; v_gene: TRBV7-2; CDR3aa: CASRQPHYLSPQYF
len: 16; v_gene: TRBV9; CDR3aa: CASSLPGTSGEETQYF
len: 13; v_gene: TRBV6-6; CDR3aa: CASFTGSDYGYTF
len: 14; v_gene: TRBV27; CDR3aa: CASSPGQGAGELFF
len: 14; v_gene: TRBV7-7; CDR3aa: CASSLVATSDTQYF
len: 17; v_gene: TRBV2; CDR3aa: CASSPRAGGAAYQPQHF
len: 15; v_gene: TRBV7-2; CDR3aa: CASSQTGGGANVLTF
len: 15; v_gene: TRBV7-3; CDR3aa: CASSPTSGAIHEQYF